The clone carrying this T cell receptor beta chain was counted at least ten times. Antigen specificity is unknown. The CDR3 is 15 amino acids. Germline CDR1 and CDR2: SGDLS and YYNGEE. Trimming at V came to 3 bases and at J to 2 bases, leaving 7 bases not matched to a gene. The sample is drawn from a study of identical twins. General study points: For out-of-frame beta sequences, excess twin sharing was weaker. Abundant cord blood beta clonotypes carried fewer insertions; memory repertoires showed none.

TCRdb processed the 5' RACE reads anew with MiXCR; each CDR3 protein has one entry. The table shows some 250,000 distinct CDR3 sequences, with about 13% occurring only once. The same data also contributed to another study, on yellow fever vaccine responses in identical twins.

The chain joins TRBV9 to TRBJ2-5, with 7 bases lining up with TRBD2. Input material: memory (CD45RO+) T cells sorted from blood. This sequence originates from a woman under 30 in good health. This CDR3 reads CASSAGTTVQETQYF. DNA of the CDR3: TGTGCCAGCAGCGCCGGGACTACCGTACAAGAGACCCAGTACTTC.